A single sample is the source of the 7 T cell receptor beta chains below, sequenced in a study of Ad26.COV2.S vaccination and SARS-CoV-2 variants. TCRdb keeps only in-frame clones here, not all; method: immunoSEQ multiplex PCR. The data contain about 350,000 clones, around 92% of them singletons. The sequencing used peripheral blood, collected after recovery from COVID-19. These receptors all stem from a human donor who had recovered from COVID-19.

In the case of this clone: Other DNA sequences in this sample translate to the same CDR3. The chain recombines TRBV6-5 with TRBJ1-2; 7 positions agree with TRBD1. The CDR3 is 15 residues long. Germline CDR1 MNHEY, CDR2 SVGAGI. The V gene end was trimmed by 0 bases and the J gene end by 3 bases; junction bases not matched to a gene: 4. The CDR3 nucleotides are TGTGCCAGCAGTTACTCAAGAGGGGGCGACTATGGCTACACCTTC. Residues: CASSYSRGGDYGYTF.

This chain joins TRBV10-2 and TRBJ1-5; D perhaps matches TRBD1 (6 bases). The CDR3 sequence is 16 residues long. Per the germline V gene, CDR1 is WSHSY and CDR2 is SAAADI. V was shortened by 4 bases and J by 0 bases, with 13 bases between the two germline ends. As DNA, the CDR3 is TGCGCCAGCAGTGGGGGGGCCCTTAATAGCAATCAGCCCCAGCATTTT. Translation gives CASSGGALNSNQPQHF.

The chain carries TRBV15 and TRBJ2-6; 7 bases map to TRBD1. J gave up 0 bases and V 11 bases, and 7 bases lay outside the gene matches. The CDR3 extends over 15 amino acids. From germline, CDR1 is LNHNV and CDR2 YYDKDF (reference sequence). The CDR3 sequence: CAVGTVPSGANVLTF. CDR3 bases: TGTGCCGTTGGGACAGTACCCTCTGGGGCCAACGTCCTGACTTTC.

The chain recombines TRBV6-5 with TRBJ1-1; tentatively, D is TRBD1 (5 bases). The CDR3 extends over 14 amino acids. In germline, CDR1 is MNHEY, CDR2 SVGAGI. The ends were cut back, 0 bases at V and 5 bases at J, with 10 bases in the middle. This chain's CDR3 is CASSYSKRGTEAFF. The CDR3 region has the DNA TGTGCCAGCAGTTACTCGAAGAGGGGTACTGAAGCTTTCTTT.

The CDR3 region is CASSGVLNEQFF. CDR3 nucleotides: TGTGCCAGCTCAGGGGTCCTCAATGAGCAGTTCTTC. The rearrangement uses TRBV18 and TRBJ2-1, with no clear D. The V end was cut by 5 bases, the J end by 6 bases, with 8 bases between. Germline V gene lookup returns CDR1 KGHSH and CDR2 LQKENI. The CDR3 covers 12 residues.

J is TRBJ2-1 and V is TRBV7-2; D possibly uses TRBD1 or TRBD2 (5 bases each). The V and J ends lost 5 bases and 9 bases respectively, with 14 bases between them. The germline gives CDR1 SGHTA, CDR2 FQGNSA. CDR3 size: 13 residues. This CDR3 is CASSSDLGGEQFF. The CDR3 DNA follows: TGTGCCAGCAGCAGCGACCTTGGGGGTGAGCAGTTCTTC.

The V gene is TRBV24-1, the J gene TRBJ2-3; TRBD1 aligns across 8 bases. The germline V gene encodes CDR1 KGHDR and CDR2 SFDVKD. The CDR3 consists of 14 residues. The V and J ends lost 9 bases and 4 bases, in that order; junction bases with no gene match: 8. The CDR3 loop reads CATATGGGPDTQYF. CDR3 bases: TGTGCCACCGCCACAGGGGGTGGACCAGATACGCAGTATTTT.